The TCR beta chain described here comes from a study of response to subunit inactivated influenza vaccine. Study conclusions and caveats: Each seasonal influenza vaccination recruits few new T cells, the authors suggested.

Each CDR3 protein gets one entry after TCRdb re-called the RT-PCR reads with MiXCR. The sample contains approximately 530,000 distinct CDR3 sequences, 10% to 15% of which appear only once. The germline gives CDR1 SQVTM, CDR2 ANQGSEA. The J segment lost 4 bases and the V segment lost 4 bases, leaving 4 bases of the junction unmatched. This CDR3 region has 14 residues. This clonotype came up many times. Its specificity is not known. This chain uses TRBV29-1 with TRBJ2-5; 12 nucleotides line up with TRBD2. The receptor comes from a man in his fifties or sixties who received an inactivated influenza vaccine. The specimen was PBMCs from blood, collected roughly 6 weeks after vaccination. CDR3 DNA sequence: TGCAGCGTTGCAGAGACTAGCGGGAGAGAGACCCAGTACTTC. This translates into CSVAETSGRETQYF.